These 13 T cell receptor beta chains were sequenced from one sample in a study of control samples from healthy donors and cancer patients. Repertoires were generated with immunoSEQ multiplex PCR, while TCRdb's copy carries only in-frame clones and drops some. The table includes about 180,000 clones, more than 80% detected once. Sequencing used blood. These receptors all come from a man younger than 40 in good health.

V usage is TRBV13 and J usage is TRBJ1-4; D might be TRBD1 (6 bases). V was trimmed by 5 bases and J by 6 bases, leaving 19 bases between them. The germline CDR1 and CDR2 sequences are PRHDT and FYEKMQ (reference sequence). The CDR3 runs 16 residues. The CDR3 is CASSPVGQGRYEKLFF. The CDR3 DNA reads as TGTGCCAGCAGCCCGGTGGGGCAGGGGCGATATGAAAAACTGTTTTTT.

The chain links TRBV9 to TRBJ2-1; 9 nucleotides agree with TRBD1. Losses at the gene ends were 0 bases for V and 4 bases for J; bases not matched to a gene: 5. CDR3 length: 16 amino acids. The germline CDR1 and CDR2 sequences are SGDLS and YYNGEE. CDR3 sequence (DNA): TGTGCCAGCAGCGTAGCCGGGACAGGGAGTTACAATGAGCAGTTCTTC. Translated, it gives CASSVAGTGSYNEQFF.

The gene calls are TRBV2 and TRBJ2-2; D is uncertain. The CDR3 is 12 amino acids. Germline V gene sequence: CDR1 SNHLY, CDR2 FYNNEI. V dropped 6 bases and J dropped 3 bases, with 5 bases sitting between them. The CDR3 DNA reads as TGTGCCAGCAGAATACACACCGGGGAGCTGTTTTTT. This encodes CASRIHTGELFF.

This clone was seen just once. This chain's CDR3 is CASSSRRGRNTEAFF. DNA for the CDR3: TGTGCCAGCAGCTCTCGCAGGGGAAGGAACACTGAAGCTTTCTTT. The chain couples TRBV7-9 to TRBJ1-1, with D perhaps matching TRBD1 (6 bases). Germline loops: CDR1 SEHNR, CDR2 FQNEAQ (reference sequence). The CDR3 runs 15 residues. With 4 bases removed from V and 1 base from J, the gap between germline ends came to 13 bases. The variable domain in full, with the rest retrieved from reference TRBV7-9 and TRBJ1-1, is DTGVSQNPRHKITKRGQNVTFRCDPISEHNRLYWYRQTLGQGPEFLTYFQNEAQLEKSRLLSDRFSAERPKGSFSTLEIQRTEQGDSAMYLCASSSRRGRNTEAFFGQGTRLTVV.

The V and J genes are TRBV2 and TRBJ1-1, with unresolved D. Germline lookup yields CDR1 SNHLY and CDR2 FYNNEI. The V gene lost 3 bases and the J gene lost 1 base, with 9 bases spanning the gap. The CDR3 has 14 amino acids. The CDR3 coding sequence is TGTGCCAGCAGTGACGGCGGACCGAACACTGAAGCTTTCTTT. Translating it yields CASSDGGPNTEAFF.

This chain connects TRBV4-3 to TRBJ1-5, with D possibly being TRBD1 (5 bases). There are 18 residues in the CDR3. The germline V and J ends were trimmed by 2 bases and 2 bases, with 19 bases remaining between them. Germline V lookup: CDR1 LGHNA, CDR2 YSLEER. CDR3 in DNA: TGCGCCAGCAGCCAAAGGGAAGAAGAGGGGTCGGGCAATCAGCCCCAGCATTTT. Translated: CASSQREEEGSGNQPQHF.

The chain joins TRBV24-1 to TRBJ1-2, with D perhaps TRBD1 (6 bases). Germline CDR1 reads KGHDR; CDR2 reads SFDVKD. The CDR3 is made up of 15 amino acids. V was shortened by 6 bases and J by 7 bases, with 20 bases between the two germline ends. The CDR3 spells CATSNSRGGGRGYTF. CDR3 DNA sequence: TGTGCCACCAGTAATTCCCGCGGGGGGGGCCGTGGCTACACCTTC.

This chain links TRBV7-6 with TRBJ2-7; TRBD1 matches 7 bases. The germline gives CDR1 SGHVS, CDR2 FNYEAQ. The CDR3 length is 16 residues. Germline trimming cut 3 bases from V and 2 bases from J; bases unmatched to any gene: 10. The CDR3 region has the DNA TGTGCCAGCAGCTTGACGGACTCGACAGGGACCTACGAGCAGTACTTC. Protein product: CASSLTDSTGTYEQYF.

V usage is TRBV9 and J usage is TRBJ1-2; 7 bases align to TRBD1. The V gene end was trimmed by 0 bases and the J gene end by 8 bases; junction bases not matched to a gene: 1. CDR3 length: 12 amino acids. Germline V gives CDR1 SGDLS, CDR2 YYNGEE. CDR3: CASSVVGGGYTF. The CDR3 nucleotides read TGTGCCAGCAGCGTAGTAGGGGGCGGCTACACCTTC. Filled out from reference TRBV9 and TRBJ1-2, the complete variable domain reads DSGVTQTPKHLITATGQRVTLRCSPRSGDLSVYWYQQSLDQGLQFLIQYYNGEERAKGNILERFSAQQFPDLHSELNLSSLELGDSALYFCASSVVGGGYTFGSGTRLTVV.

The chain is built from TRBV4-3 and TRBJ1-1; 9 positions match TRBD1. The germline CDR1 and CDR2 sequences are LGHNA and YSLEER. V shed 0 bases and J 3 bases; nucleotides not matched to a gene: 2. The CDR3 sequence is 15 residues long. This CDR3 reads CASSQDRTGDTEAFF. The CDR3 DNA is TGCGCCAGCAGCCAAGACCGGACAGGGGACACTGAAGCTTTCTTT.

For the CDR3, the DNA is TGTGCCAGCAGCCCCTTTAAGGCGGGGAGCACAGATACGCAGTATTTT. This codes for CASSPFKAGSTDTQYF. The chain links TRBV11-2 to TRBJ2-3; D perhaps matches TRBD2 (6 bases). Per the germline V gene, CDR1 is SGHAT and CDR2 is FQNNGV. V was cut by 5 bases and J by 0 bases, with 15 bases left in between. The CDR3 sequence is 16 residues long.

The J gene is TRBJ1-2, the V gene TRBV30, with D possibly TRBD1 on 6 matching bases. The CDR3 contains 13 residues. Germline V gene lookup returns CDR1 GTSNPN and CDR2 SVGIG (reference sequence). Trimming took off 7 bases at V and 3 bases at J, with 15 bases between the two ends. CDR3 residues: CAYTGLGDYGYTF. CDR3 nucleotide sequence: TGTGCCTATACAGGGTTAGGGGACTATGGCTACACCTTC.

The chain carries TRBV6-6 and TRBJ2-3, with TRBD2 as a possible D gene (6 bases). This CDR3 is built from 14 residues. Trimming shortened V by 8 bases and J by 2 bases, and 14 bases separated the two germline ends. Germline CDR1 and CDR2: MNHNY and SVGAGI (reference sequence). The CDR3, as DNA: TGTGCCAGCGAAAGGGGAGGAGCCACAGATACGCAGTATTTT. Translating it yields CASERGGATDTQYF.